Detailed here is one TCR beta chain. Its specific antigen is unknown. No much larger clone exists at a distance of one base, and base qualities are not known. The data stem from a study of blood T cell repertoires in COVID-19 (dated by TCRdb to about 2020). Regarding the study in general: The collaborator samples originated in the United States, Italy and Spain and spanned the acute and convalescent phases of COVID-19. The prospective study material was composed of cDNA or gDNA derived from T cells, B-cell-depleted T cells, or PBMCs. The dataset comprised deeply sampled blood TCRbeta repertoires from subjects exposed to, actively infected with, or recovered from COVID-19. The repertoires were made available in a free public database intended to serve as a resource for research on the immune response to SARS-CoV-2. Samples came from the ongoing ImmuneRACE study (first 160 participants) plus 1,254 subjects from 6 global collaborators. A de-identified subject ID, COVID-19 status, age in years and sex were almost always included in the sample metadata. HLA class I and class II types, where available, came from metadata supplied by the sample provider rather than from assay-based typing. Study-wide conclusions, independent of this receptor: Clinical and demographic metadata were provided uncurated, with the amount varying by source and participant.

The collaborating institutions used their own protocols to collect whole blood in K2EDTA tubes. Collaborator samples were shipped for TCRbeta analysis as frozen whole blood, isolated PBMCs, or DNA extracted from either sample type. As encoded in the germline V gene, CDR1 is SGHRS while CDR2 is YFSETQ. A distance of 9 bases separates the germline ends of V and J, which lose 4 bases and 2 bases respectively. The CDR3, cysteine through phenylalanine, is 13 amino acids long. The retained sequence is limited to the CDR3, 39 bases, with the frame set at the first base. TCRbeta CDR3 regions were amplified from genomic DNA using the immunoSEQ Assay, a bias-controlled multiplex PCR. The authors' analysis ran thus. Within the assay, amplification of reference gene primers was used to estimate how many nucleated cells each sample contained. Sequence reads were collapsed and filtered to measure the absolute abundance of every unique TCRbeta CDR3 rearrangement. For each sample, productive Simpson clonality was calculated as the square root of Simpson's diversity index over productive rearrangements. Here the immuneACCESS table is served through TCRdb, limited to in-frame sequences with V and J called. Missing clones are a known gap in these copies; in checked studies unresolved V genes cover under half, and the rest lacks a known reason. V, J and clone size were drawn from that table, and D and trimming were deduced from the DNA. This sample comprises around 220,000 clones, under 90% of them detected only once. About 4.8% of the sample is taken by the ten largest.

The sequenced sample was peripheral blood. This receptor chain uses TRBV5-1 and TRBJ1-1; the D gene assignment is ambiguous. The TCR was taken from a man aged 50 to 60 with acute or convalescent COVID-19. Here is the DNA: TGCGCCAGCAGCCACACCGATAACACTGAAGCTTTCTTT. It specifies CASSHTDNTEAFF.